What follows describes a single TCR beta chain. Its cognate antigen has yet to be identified. Base qualities are not at hand, and no much larger clone is one base apart. The method was RT-PCR. The listed sequencing device is Illumina HiSeq 2500. TCRdb reran the public reads through fastp at Q25 and MiXCR, keeping productive beta chains. Every entry covers one CDR3 protein and lists the most common genes and DNA from its rows. For this sample the table gives about 700,000 distinct CDR3 sequences, of which about 15% were detected only once. 7.6% of the sample is in the top ten clones. This record belongs to a study of response to subunit inactivated influenza vaccine (dated 2018 in TCRdb). Study-level background: The study used deep quantitative T cell receptor repertoire profiling to track responses to a trivalent subunit inactivated influenza vaccine. The study at large found these results: According to the authors, only a limited number of new T cells may be recruited by each seasonal influenza vaccination.

Including the terminal cysteine and phenylalanine, the CDR3 comprises 14 residues. Just the 42-base CDR3 DNA is kept, in frame starting at base 1. CDR1 and CDR2, looked up from the germline V gene, are SQVTM and ANQGSEA. The germline V end is reduced by 4 bases and the J end by 5 bases; junction bases left unmatched: 8. This chain joins TRBV29-1 to TRBJ1-2, and 9 bases in between align with TRBD1. This specimen was PBMCs from blood, taken around 15 days before vaccination. This TCR was sampled from a man aged 50-59 years who received an inactivated influenza vaccine. Donor details come from another sample of the same person, matched by shared clones. The sequenced DNA is TGCAGCGTTGGAACCCGGGACAGGGAGTATGGCTACACCTTC. This is translated as CSVGTRDREYGYTF. Reference TRBV29-1 and TRBJ1-2 genes cover what lies past the CDR3, so the full variable domain is SAVISQKPSRDICQRGTSLTIQCQVDSQVTMMFWYRQQPGQSLTLIATANQGSEATYESGFVIDKFPISRPNLTFSTLTVSNMSPEDSSIYLCSVGTRDREYGYTFGSGTRLTVV.